The rows below give T cell receptor beta chains drawn from one sample of a study of blood T cell repertoires in COVID-19. The protocol was immunoSEQ multiplex PCR, while the TCRdb copy is restricted to in-frame clones and leaves out a portion. The sample holds about 110,000 clones; approximately 80% are singletons and the top ten take more than 5.5%. Specimen: peripheral blood. These receptors originate from a man aged 80 or over with COVID-19, enrolled during active disease. The CDR3 runs from the conserved cysteine through the conserved F or W.

CASSLTGTAYEQYF | TRBJ2-7 | TRBV28
CASSFYRGSNEKLFF | TRBJ1-4 | TRBV5-1
CASSPGGRTETQYF | TRBJ2-5 | TRBV28
CASSLVVSMNTEAFF | TRBJ1-1 | TRBV5-1
CASSLAVTNSPLHF | TRBJ1-6 | TRBV11-2
CASSQDLTGTNEKLFF | TRBJ1-4 | TRBV4-3
CASSPDRGQPQHF | TRBJ1-5 | TRBV7-2
CASSTGQGPGQPQHF | TRBJ1-5 | TRBV7-8
CAWLKAGLAGNEQFF | TRBJ2-1 | TRBV30
CASSSHFPAGGPGTQYF | TRBJ2-5 | TRBV6-8
CASSFGTRRDTQYF | TRBJ2-3 | TRBV7-3
CASRDRTSGSLYEQFF | TRBJ2-1 | TRBV6-6
CASKASTGGGQPQHF | TRBJ1-5 | TRBV27
CASSTGQGTEAFF | TRBJ1-1 | TRBV5-1
CASSVGGQGDNSPLHF | TRBJ1-6 | TRBV9
CASSSGGQGWAFF | TRBJ1-1 | TRBV5-1
CASSRGNNEKLFF | TRBJ1-4 | TRBV14
CASIANTEAFF | TRBJ1-1 | TRBV19
CASSESQTYGYTF | TRBJ1-2 | TRBV10-2
CSVEDFREGLDYNEQFF | TRBJ2-1 | TRBV29-1
CASSHPGGDTQYF | TRBJ2-3 | TRBV19
CASSWVGRGYNEQFF | TRBJ2-1 | TRBV5-1
CASSQDRHEKLFF | TRBJ1-4 | TRBV14